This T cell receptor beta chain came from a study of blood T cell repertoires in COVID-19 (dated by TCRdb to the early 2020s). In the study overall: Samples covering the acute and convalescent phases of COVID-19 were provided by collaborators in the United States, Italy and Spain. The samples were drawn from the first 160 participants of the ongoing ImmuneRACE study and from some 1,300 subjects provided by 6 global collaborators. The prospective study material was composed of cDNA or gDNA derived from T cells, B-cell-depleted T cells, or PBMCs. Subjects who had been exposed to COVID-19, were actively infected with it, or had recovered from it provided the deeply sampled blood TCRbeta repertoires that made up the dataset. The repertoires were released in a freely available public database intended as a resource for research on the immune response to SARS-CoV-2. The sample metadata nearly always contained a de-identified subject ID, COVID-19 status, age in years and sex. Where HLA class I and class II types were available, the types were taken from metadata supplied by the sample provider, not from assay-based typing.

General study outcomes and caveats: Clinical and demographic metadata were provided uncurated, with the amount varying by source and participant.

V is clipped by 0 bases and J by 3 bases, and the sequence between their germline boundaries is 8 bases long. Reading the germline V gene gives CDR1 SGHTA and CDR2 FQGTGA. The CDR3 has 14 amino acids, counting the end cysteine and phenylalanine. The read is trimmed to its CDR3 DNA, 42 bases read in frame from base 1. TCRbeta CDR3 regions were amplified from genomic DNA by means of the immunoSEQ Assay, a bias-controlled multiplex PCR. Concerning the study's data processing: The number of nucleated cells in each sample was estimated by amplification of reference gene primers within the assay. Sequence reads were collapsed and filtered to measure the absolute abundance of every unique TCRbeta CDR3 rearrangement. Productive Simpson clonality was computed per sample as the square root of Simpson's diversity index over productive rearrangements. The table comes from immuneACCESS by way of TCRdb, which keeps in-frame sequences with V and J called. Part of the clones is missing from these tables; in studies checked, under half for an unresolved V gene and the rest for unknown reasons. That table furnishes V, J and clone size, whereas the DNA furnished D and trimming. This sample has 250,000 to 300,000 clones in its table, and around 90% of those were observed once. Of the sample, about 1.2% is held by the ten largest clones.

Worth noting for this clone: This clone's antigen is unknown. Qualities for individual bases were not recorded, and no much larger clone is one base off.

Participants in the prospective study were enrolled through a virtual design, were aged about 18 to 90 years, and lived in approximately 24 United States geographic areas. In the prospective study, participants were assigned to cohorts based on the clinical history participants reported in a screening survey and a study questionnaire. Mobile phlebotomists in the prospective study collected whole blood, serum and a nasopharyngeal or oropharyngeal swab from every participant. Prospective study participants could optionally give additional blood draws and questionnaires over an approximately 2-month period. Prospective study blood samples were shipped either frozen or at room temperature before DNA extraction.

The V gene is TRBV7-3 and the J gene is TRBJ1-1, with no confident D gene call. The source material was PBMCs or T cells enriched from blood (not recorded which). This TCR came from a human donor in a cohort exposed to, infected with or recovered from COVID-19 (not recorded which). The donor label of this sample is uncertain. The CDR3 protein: CASSLTYSDTEAFF. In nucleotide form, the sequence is TGTGCCAGCAGCTTAACGTATTCAGACACTGAAGCTTTCTTT.